This T cell receptor beta chain was documented in a study of blood T cell repertoires in COVID-19. Study information: Samples taken during acute and convalescent COVID-19 were collected in the United States, Italy and Spain. Sources were T cells, B-cell-depleted T cells, or PBMCs; the material itself was cDNA or gDNA.

Method: immunoSEQ multiplex PCR; TCRdb's copy keeps in-frame clones and lacks some. The sample holds fewer than 350,000 clones; 86% are singletons and the top ten take approximately 2%. CDR3 size: 13 residues. CDR1 and CDR2 (germline): SNHLY, FYNNEI. Trimming at V came to 8 bases and at J to 8 bases, leaving 2 bases not matched to a gene. The sample was peripheral blood. V usage is TRBV2 and J usage is TRBJ2-2; TRBD2 agrees at 13 bases. The TCR sequence derives from a woman younger than 45 who had recovered from COVID-19. The CDR3 region is CASELAGGGELFF. CDR3 nucleotides: TGTGCCAGCGAACTAGCGGGAGGGGGGGAGCTGTTTTTT.